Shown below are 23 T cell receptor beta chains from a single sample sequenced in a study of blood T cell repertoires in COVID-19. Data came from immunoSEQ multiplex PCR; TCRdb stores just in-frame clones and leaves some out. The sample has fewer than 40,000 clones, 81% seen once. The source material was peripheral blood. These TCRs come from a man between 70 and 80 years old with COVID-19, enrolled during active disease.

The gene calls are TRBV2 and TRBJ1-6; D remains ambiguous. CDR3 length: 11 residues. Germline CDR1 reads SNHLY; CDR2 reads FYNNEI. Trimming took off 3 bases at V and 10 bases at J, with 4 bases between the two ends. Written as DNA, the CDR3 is TGTGCCAGCAGTGAGGCCTCACCCCTCCACTTT. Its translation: CASSEASPLHF. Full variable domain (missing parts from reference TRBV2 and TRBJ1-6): EPEVTQTPSHQVTQMGQEVILRCVPISNHLYFYWYRQILGQKVEFLVSFYNNEISEKSEIFDDQFSVERPDGSNFTLKIRSTKLEDSAMYFCASSEASPLHFGNGTRLTVT.

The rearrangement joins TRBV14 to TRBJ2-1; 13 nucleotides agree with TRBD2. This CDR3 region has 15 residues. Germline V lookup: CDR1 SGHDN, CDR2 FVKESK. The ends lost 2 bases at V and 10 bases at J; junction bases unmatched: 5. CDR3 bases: TGTGCCAGCAGCCAACCGGGACTAGCGGGATGGGAGCAGTTCTTC. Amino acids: CASSQPGLAGWEQFF.

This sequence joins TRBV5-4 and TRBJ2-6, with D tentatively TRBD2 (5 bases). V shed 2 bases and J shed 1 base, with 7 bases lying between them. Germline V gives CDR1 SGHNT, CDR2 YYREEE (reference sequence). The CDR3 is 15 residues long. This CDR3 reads CASSLEGSGANVLTF. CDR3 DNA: TGTGCCAGCAGCTTAGAGGGATCTGGGGCCAACGTCCTGACTTTC. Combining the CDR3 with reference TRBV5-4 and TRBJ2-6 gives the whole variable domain ETGVTQSPTHLIKTRGQQVTLRCSSQSGHNTVSWYQQALGQGPQFIFQYYREEENGRGNFPPRFSGLQFPNYSSELNVNALELDDSALYLCASSLEGSGANVLTFGAGSRLTVL.

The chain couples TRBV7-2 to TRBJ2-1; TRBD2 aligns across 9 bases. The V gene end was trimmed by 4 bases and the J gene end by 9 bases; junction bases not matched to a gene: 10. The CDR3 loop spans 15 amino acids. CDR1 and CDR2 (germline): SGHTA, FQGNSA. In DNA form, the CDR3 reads TGTGCCAGCAGCTCCCGGTGGCGGGAGGGCAGTGAGCAGTTCTTC. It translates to CASSSRWREGSEQFF.

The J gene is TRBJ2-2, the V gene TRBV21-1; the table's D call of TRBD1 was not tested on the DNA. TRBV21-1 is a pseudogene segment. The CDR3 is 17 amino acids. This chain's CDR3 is CASSKEGYRGNTGELFF. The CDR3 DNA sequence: TGTGCCAGCAGCAAAGAAGGGTACAGGGGGAACACCGGGGAGCTGTTTTTT.

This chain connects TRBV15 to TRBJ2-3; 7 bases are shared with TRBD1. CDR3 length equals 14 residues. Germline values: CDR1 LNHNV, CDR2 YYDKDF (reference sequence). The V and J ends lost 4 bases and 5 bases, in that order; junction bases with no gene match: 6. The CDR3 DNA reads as TGTGCCACCAGCACAGACAGGGTGGGAGATACGCAGTATTTT. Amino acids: CATSTDRVGDTQYF.

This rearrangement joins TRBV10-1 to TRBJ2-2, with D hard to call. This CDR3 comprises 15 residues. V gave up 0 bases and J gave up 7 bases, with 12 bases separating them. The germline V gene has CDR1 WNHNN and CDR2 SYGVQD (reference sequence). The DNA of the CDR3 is TGCGCCAGCAGTGAGTCGGATACCTACAGCGGGGAGCTGTTTTTT. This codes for CASSESDTYSGELFF.

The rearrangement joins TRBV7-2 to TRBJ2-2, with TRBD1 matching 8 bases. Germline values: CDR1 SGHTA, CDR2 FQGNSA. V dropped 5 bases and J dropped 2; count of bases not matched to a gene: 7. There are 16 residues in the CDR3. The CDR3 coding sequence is TGTGCCAGCAGCCCACAGGGGGGAGGAAACACCGGGGAGCTGTTTTTT. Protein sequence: CASSPQGGGNTGELFF.

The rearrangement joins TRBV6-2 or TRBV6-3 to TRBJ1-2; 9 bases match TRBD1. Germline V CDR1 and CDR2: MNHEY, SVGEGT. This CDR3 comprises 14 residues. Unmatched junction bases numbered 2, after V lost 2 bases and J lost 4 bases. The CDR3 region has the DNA TGTGCCAGCAGTTACGGACAGGGGTTCTATGGCTACACCTTC. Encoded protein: CASSYGQGFYGYTF.

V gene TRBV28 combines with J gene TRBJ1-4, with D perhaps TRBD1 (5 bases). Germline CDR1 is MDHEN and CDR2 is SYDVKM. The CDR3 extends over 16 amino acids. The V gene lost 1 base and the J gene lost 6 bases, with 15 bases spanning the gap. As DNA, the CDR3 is TGTGCCAGCAGTTTATTTGCGGGACGGCCTCATGAAAAACTGTTTTTT. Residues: CASSLFAGRPHEKLFF.

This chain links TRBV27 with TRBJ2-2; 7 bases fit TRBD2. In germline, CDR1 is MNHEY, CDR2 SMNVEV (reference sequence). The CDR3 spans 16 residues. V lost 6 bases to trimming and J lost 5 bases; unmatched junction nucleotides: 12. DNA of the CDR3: TGTGCCAGCAGCCTTGACGGATTCGGGGGGACCGGGGAGCTGTTTTTT. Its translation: CASSLDGFGGTGELFF.

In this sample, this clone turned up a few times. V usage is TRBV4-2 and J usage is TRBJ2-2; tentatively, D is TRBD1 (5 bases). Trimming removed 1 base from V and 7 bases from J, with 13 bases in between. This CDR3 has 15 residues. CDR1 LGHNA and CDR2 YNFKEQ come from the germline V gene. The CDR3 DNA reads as TGTGCCAGCAGCCAAGGCCAACAGGCCGACGGGGAGCTGTTTTTT. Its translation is CASSQGQQADGELFF.

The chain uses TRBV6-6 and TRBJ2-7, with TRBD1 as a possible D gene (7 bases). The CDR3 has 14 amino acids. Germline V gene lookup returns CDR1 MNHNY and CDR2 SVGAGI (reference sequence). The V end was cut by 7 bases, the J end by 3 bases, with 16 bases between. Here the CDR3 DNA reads TGTGCCAGCATGATCGGACAGGAGGGCTACGAGCAGTACTTC. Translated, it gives CASMIGQEGYEQYF.

The CDR3 nucleotides are TGTGCCAGCAGTTTACCTCTCTTACTAGCGGGCGCTAGCTCCTACGAGCAGTACTTC. Its translation is CASSLPLLLAGASSYEQYF. The rearrangement joins TRBV28 to TRBJ2-7, with 9 bases fitting TRBD2. CDR3 length: 19 amino acids. In germline, CDR1 is MDHEN, CDR2 SYDVKM. Trimming took 2 bases from V and 0 from J; bases not matched to a gene: 14.

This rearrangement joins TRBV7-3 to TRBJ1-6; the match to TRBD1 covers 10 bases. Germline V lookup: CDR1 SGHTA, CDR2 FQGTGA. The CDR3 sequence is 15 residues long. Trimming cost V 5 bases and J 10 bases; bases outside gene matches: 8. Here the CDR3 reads CASSPGTGAQSPLHF. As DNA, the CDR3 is TGTGCCAGCAGCCCTGGGACAGGGGCTCAATCACCCCTCCACTTT.

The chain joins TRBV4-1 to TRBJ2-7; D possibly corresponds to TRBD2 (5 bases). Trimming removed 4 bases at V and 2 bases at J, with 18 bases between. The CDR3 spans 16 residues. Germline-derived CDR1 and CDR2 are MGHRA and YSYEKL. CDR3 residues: CASSLRGRPTTYEQYF. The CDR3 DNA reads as TGCGCCAGCAGCCTCCGAGGGCGACCCACTACCTACGAGCAGTACTTC.

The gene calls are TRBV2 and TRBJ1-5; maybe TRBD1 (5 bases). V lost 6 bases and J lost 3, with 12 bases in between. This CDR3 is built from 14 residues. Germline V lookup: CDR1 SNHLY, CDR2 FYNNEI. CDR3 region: CASSSRDFNQPQHF. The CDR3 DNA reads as TGTGCCAGCAGCAGCAGGGATTTCAATCAGCCCCAGCATTTT.

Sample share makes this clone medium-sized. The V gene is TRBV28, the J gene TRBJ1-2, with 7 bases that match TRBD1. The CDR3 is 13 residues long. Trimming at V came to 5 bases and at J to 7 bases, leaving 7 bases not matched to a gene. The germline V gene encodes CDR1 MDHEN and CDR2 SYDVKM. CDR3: CASSLNRGAGYTF. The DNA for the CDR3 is TGTGCCAGCAGTCTGAACAGGGGCGCTGGCTACACCTTC.

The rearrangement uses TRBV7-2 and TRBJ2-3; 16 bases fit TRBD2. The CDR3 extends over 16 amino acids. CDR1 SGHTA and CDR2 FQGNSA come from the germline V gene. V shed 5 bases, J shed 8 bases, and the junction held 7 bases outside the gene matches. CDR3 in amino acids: CASSLLGLAGGGTQYF. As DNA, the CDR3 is TGTGCCAGCAGCCTACTGGGACTAGCGGGAGGGGGTACGCAGTATTTT.

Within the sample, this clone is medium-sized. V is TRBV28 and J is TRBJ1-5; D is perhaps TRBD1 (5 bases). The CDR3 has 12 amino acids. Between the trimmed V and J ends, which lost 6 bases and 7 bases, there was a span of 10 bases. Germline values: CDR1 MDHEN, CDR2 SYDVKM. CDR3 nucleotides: TGTGCCAGCAGGGGAGGGGAGCAGCCCCAGCATTTT. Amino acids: CASRGGEQPQHF.

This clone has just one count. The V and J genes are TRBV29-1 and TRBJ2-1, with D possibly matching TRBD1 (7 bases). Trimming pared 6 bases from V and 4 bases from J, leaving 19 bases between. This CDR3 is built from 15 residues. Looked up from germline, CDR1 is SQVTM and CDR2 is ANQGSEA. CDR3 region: CSVPQGGGNYNEQFF. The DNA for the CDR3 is TGCAGCGTCCCCCAGGGGGGCGGCAATTACAATGAGCAGTTCTTC.

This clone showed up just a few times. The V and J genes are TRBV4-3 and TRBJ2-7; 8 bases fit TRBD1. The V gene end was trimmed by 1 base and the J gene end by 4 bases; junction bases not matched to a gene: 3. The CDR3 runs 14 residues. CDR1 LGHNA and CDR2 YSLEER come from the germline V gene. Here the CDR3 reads CASSQGTGPYEQYF. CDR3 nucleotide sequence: TGCGCCAGCAGCCAAGGGACAGGGCCGTACGAGCAGTACTTC.

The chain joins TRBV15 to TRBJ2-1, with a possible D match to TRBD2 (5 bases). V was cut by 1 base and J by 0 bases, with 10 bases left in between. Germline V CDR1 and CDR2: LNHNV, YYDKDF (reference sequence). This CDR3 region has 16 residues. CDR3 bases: TGTGCCACCAGCAGAGGGCGCGGAGGCTCCTACAATGAGCAGTTCTTC. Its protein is CATSRGRGGSYNEQFF.